This is a list of T cell receptor beta chains from one sample in a study of beta chain features in type 1 diabetes. Assay used: immunoSEQ multiplex PCR; TCRdb lists only in-frame clones, some missing. The table shows about 650,000 clones, with roughly 12% occurring only once. The sequencing sample was made of naive CD4+ T cells from blood. The receptors were sampled from a man aged 25 to 40 with type 1 diabetes. CDR3s include the opening cysteine and the closing phenylalanine or tryptophan. The D gene is left open where the match is weak. Clone size is not always given. Where it is, it says once, few, many or a class for expanded clones.

d_gene	abundance	j_gene	v_gene	CDR3nt	CDR3aa
TRBD1	-	TRBJ1-2	TRBV7-2	TGTGCCAGCAGCTCTTACAGGGGGCGCGATGGCTACACCTTC	CASSSYRGRDGYTF
-	-	TRBJ2-7	TRBV30	TGTGCCTGGACCCGGGACGTTGGCGAGCAGTACTTC	CAWTRDVGEQYF
-	few	TRBJ1-3	TRBV6-5	TGTGCCAGCAGTTTTGGGGGTCGGTCTGGAAACACCATATATTTT	CASSFGGRSGNTIYF
-	-	TRBJ1-3	TRBV5-1	TGCGCCAGCAGCTTGAATTTTTGGGGGCCTGGAAACACCATATATTTT	CASSLNFWGPGNTIYF
-	-	TRBJ2-7	TRBV4-1	TGCGCCAGCAGCCAAGACCCGGTATACGAGCAGTACTTC	CASSQDPVYEQYF
-	few	TRBJ2-5	TRBV7-2	TGTGCCAGCAGCTTAGATGGGACTGCTGGGGGGGAGACCCAGTACTTC	CASSLDGTAGGETQYF
-	few	TRBJ2-3	TRBV10-3	TGTGCCATCAGTGAATCTCCGGACACCCGCACAGATACGCAGTATTTT	CAISESPDTRTDTQYF
-	-	TRBJ1-5	TRBV28	TGTGCCAGCAGTTTAGGCAGCAATCAGCCCCAGCATTTT	CASSLGSNQPQHF
-	-	TRBJ2-1	TRBV29-1	TGCAGCGTGGAACCGGGACCTTACAATGAGCAGTTCTTC	CSVEPGPYNEQFF
-	few	TRBJ2-2	TRBV10-3	TGTGCCATCAGTGGGAACAGGGACACCGGGGAGCTGTTTTTT	CAISGNRDTGELFF
-	-	TRBJ2-6	TRBV6-6	TGTGCCAGCAGTCAGGGGCCCCGCTCTGGGGCCAACGTCCTGACTTTC	CASSQGPRSGANVLTF